The clone carrying this T cell receptor beta chain came up a few times. The data were obtained in a study of shared clonotypes between healthy human individuals. The CDR3 length is 14 residues. Looked up from germline, CDR1 is SGHNT and CDR2 is YENEEA. The V and J ends lost 1 base and 5 bases respectively, with 9 bases between them. Using immunoSEQ multiplex PCR, the repertoire was profiled, and TCRdb retains in-frame clones only, with some absent. The table shows around 980,000 clones, with around 82% occurring only once. The chain couples TRBV11-3 to TRBJ2-1, with D possibly being TRBD1 (6 bases). This TCR came from a man younger than 35 in good health. Some clones in this sample may be carry-over from other donors' samples. Sequences were obtained from memory CD4+ T cells from PBMCs. Stated subset: CD45RA-negative fraction. The CDR3 protein is CASSLGGRNNEQFF. In DNA form, the CDR3 reads TGTGCCAGCAGCTTAGGGGGGCGGAACAATGAGCAGTTCTTC.